The 10 T cell receptor beta chains reported below all come from one sample, sequenced in a study of T cells in Graves' hyperthyroidism and ophthalmopathy. Amplified TCR beta CDR3 regions derived from RNA transcripts. The HTBI primer set drove a first-round RT-PCR of the TCR CDR3. TCRdb re-derived calls from the multiplex PCR reads in MiXCR, one entry per CDR3 protein. The sample shows 460,000 or so distinct CDR3 sequences, roughly an eighth of them seen only once. Sample: blood. The receptor source for this set is a woman aged 18-29 years with Graves' hyperthyroidism.

This clonotype was found a few times. The chain recombines TRBV11-2 with TRBJ2-7, with 8 bases matching TRBD2. The CDR3 has 15 residues. Germline assignment: CDR1 SGHAT and CDR2 FQNNGV. The ends lost 1 base at V and 0 bases at J; junction bases unmatched: 2. Here the CDR3 reads CASSLASGPSYEQYF. As DNA, the CDR3 is TGTGCCAGCAGCTTAGCTAGCGGGCCCTCCTACGAGCAGTACTTC.

This clonotype was seen many times. This chain uses TRBV30 with TRBJ2-6; D call uncertain. Germline CDR1 is GTSNPN and CDR2 is SVGIG (reference sequence). The CDR3 sequence is 14 residues long. Trimming shortened V by 1 base and J by 0 bases, and 4 bases separated the two germline ends. CDR3: CAWSGFSGANVLTF. The CDR3, as DNA: TGTGCCTGGAGTGGCTTCTCTGGGGCCAACGTCCTGACTTTC.

There are many counts of this clonotype. The chain employs TRBV30 and TRBJ2-5; 9 bases match TRBD1. V was clipped by 4 bases and J by 1 base; unmatched bases: 7. Germline CDR1 GTSNPN, CDR2 SVGIG (reference sequence). CDR3 length: 15 residues. CDR3 nucleotides: TGTGCCTGGACGGGGGACAGGGCCCTCCAAGAGACCCAGTACTTC. This sequence encodes CAWTGDRALQETQYF.

The rearrangement uses TRBV4-2 and TRBJ1-1; no firm D call. Between the trimmed V and J ends, which lost 1 base and 0 bases, there was a span of 9 bases. This CDR3 is 15 amino acids long. Germline-derived CDR1 and CDR2 are LGHNA and YNFKEQ. CDR3 nucleotides: TGTGCCAGCAGCCAAGCCACGAGCATGAACACTGAAGCTTTCTTT. Translated, it gives CASSQATSMNTEAFF.

This clonotype was recorded at least ten times. V is TRBV9 and J is TRBJ2-7; D is possibly TRBD1 (6 bases). Germline CDR1 SGDLS, CDR2 YYNGEE. V lost 4 bases and J lost 1, with 15 bases in between. The CDR3 is 15 residues long. The CDR3 bases are TGTGCCAGCAGCTTCCAACCAGGGGATTCCTACGAGCAGTACTTC. It encodes CASSFQPGDSYEQYF. Full variable domain (outside the CDR3, taken from reference TRBV9 and TRBJ2-7): DSGVTQTPKHLITATGQRVTLRCSPRSGDLSVYWYQQSLDQGLQFLIQYYNGEERAKGNILERFSAQQFPDLHSELNLSSLELGDSALYFCASSFQPGDSYEQYFGPGTRLTVT.

This clonotype was seen many times. The V and J genes are TRBV2 and TRBJ2-6; D is ambiguous. The V gene lost 5 bases and the J gene lost 2 bases, with 7 bases spanning the gap. Per germline, CDR1 SNHLY and CDR2 FYNNEI. This CDR3 is 14 amino acids long. CDR3 coding DNA: TGTGCCAGCAGTTCGCAGGCTGGGGCCAACGTCCTGACTTTC. It is translated as CASSSQAGANVLTF.

This clonotype was detected ten times or more. The chain has TRBV12-3 or TRBV12-4 and TRBJ2-1; no reliable D call. Trimming shortened V by 3 bases and J by 6 bases, and 12 bases separated the two germline ends. The CDR3 is 14 amino acids. As DNA, the CDR3 is TGTGCCAGCAGTTTTGGTGTGGAGAGCAATGAGCAGTTCTTC. It codes for CASSFGVESNEQFF.

This clonotype was counted at least ten times. J is TRBJ2-3 and V is TRBV20-1; unclear D gene. CDR3 length equals 14 residues. V shed 6 bases and J shed 5 bases, with 18 bases lying between them. The germline gives CDR1 DFQATT, CDR2 SNEGSKA (reference sequence). DNA of the CDR3: TGCAGTGCCACAGCAGTAGAGATTGGAGATACGCAGTATTTT. Protein product: CSATAVEIGDTQYF.

The table lists this clonotype with many counts. The chain joins TRBV3-1 to TRBJ2-2; the match to TRBD2 covers 7 bases. This CDR3 is built from 15 residues. Germline V CDR1 and CDR2: LGHDT, YNNKEL (reference sequence). With V trimmed by 5 bases and J by 2 bases, 5 bases remained unmatched. CDR3 nucleotides: TGTGCCAGCAGCGGAACTAGCGTAAACACCGGGGAGCTGTTTTTT. This gives the protein CASSGTSVNTGELFF.

This chain connects TRBV9 to TRBJ1-1; TRBD1 matches at 7 bases. CDR1 is SGDLS, CDR2 YYNGEE, per germline. CDR3 size: 15 residues. V gave up 4 bases and J gave up 3 bases; unmatched junction bases: 9. CDR3 sequence reads: CASSSRTGPDTEAFF. The CDR3 DNA sequence: TGTGCCAGCAGCTCCAGGACAGGTCCGGACACTGAAGCTTTCTTT. The full variable domain, completed using reference TRBV9 and TRBJ1-1, is DSGVTQTPKHLITATGQRVTLRCSPRSGDLSVYWYQQSLDQGLQFLIQYYNGEERAKGNILERFSAQQFPDLHSELNLSSLELGDSALYFCASSSRTGPDTEAFFGQGTRLTVV.